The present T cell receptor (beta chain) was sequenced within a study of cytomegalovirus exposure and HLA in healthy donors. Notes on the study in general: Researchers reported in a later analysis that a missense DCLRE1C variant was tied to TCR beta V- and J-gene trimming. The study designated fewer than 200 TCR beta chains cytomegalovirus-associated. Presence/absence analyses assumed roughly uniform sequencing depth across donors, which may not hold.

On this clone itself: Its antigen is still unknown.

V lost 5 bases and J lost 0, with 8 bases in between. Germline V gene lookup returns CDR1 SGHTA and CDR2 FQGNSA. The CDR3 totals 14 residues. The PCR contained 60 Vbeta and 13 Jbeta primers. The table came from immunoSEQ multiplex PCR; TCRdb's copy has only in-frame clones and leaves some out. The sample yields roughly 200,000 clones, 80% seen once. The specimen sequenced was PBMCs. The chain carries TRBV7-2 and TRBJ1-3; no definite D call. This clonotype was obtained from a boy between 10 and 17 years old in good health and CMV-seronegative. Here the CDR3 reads CASSVESSGNTIYF. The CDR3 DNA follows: TGTGCCAGCAGCGTAGAGAGCTCTGGAAACACCATATATTTT. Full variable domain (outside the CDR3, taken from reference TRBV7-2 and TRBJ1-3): GAGVSQSPSNKVTEKGKDVELRCDPISGHTALYWYRQSLGQGLEFLIYFQGNSAPDKSGLPSDRFSAERTGGSVSTLTIQRTQQEDSAVYLCASSVESSGNTIYFGEGSWLTVV.